This T cell receptor beta chain was sequenced in a study of CD8 T cells in Susac syndrome. This clonotype was found a few times. The RNA input was roughly 0.45 to 1 ug, and it was reverse transcribed with random hexamers. Coverage of TCR beta CDR3 amplification by immunoSEQ multiplex PCR extended to 54 Vbeta and 13 Jbeta. TCRdb re-derived calls from the immunoSEQ multiplex PCR reads in MiXCR, one entry per CDR3 protein. This sample has tens of thousands of distinct CDR3 sequences, with 93% found just once. Sequenced: CD4+ T cells from PBMCs. The TCR was taken from a human donor with Susac syndrome.

The CDR3 here is CASSQERNEQFF. DNA for the CDR3: TGTGCCAGCAGCCAAGAGCGGAATGAGCAGTTCTTC. The chain has TRBV3-1 and TRBJ2-1; D remains unclear. The V gene lost 0 bases and the J gene lost 7 bases, with 4 bases spanning the gap. The CDR3 covers 12 residues. Germline CDR1 and CDR2: LGHDT and YNNKEL (reference sequence).